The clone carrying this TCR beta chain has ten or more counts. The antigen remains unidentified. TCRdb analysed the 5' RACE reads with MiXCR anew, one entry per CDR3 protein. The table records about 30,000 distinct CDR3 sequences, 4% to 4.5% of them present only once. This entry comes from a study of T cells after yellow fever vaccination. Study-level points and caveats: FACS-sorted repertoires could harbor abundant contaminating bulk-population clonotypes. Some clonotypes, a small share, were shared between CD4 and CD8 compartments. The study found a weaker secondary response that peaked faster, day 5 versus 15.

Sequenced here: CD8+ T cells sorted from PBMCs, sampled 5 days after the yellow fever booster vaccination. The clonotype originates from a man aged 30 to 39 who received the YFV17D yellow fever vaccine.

The DNA for the CDR3 is TGTGCCAGCAGTGTCGCATCGTACCAGACGGGGTTCTATAATTCACCCCTCCACTTT. This encodes CASSVASYQTGFYNSPLHF. The J gene is TRBJ1-6, the V gene TRBV6-1; D is ambiguous. CDR1 and CDR2 from the germline V gene are MNHNS and SASEGT. This CDR3 has 19 residues. V was shortened by 4 bases and J by 3 bases, with 22 bases between the two germline ends.